This passage covers 32 T cell receptor beta chains from one sample sequenced in a study of blood T cell repertoires in COVID-19. Produced via immunoSEQ multiplex PCR; TCRdb's table is partial and in-frame only. The sample yields approximately 57,000 clones, almost 85% seen once. The specimen sequenced was peripheral blood. Source of these receptors: a woman over 75 with acute or convalescent COVID-19.

The chain recombines TRBV11-2 with TRBJ1-2, with a weak D call TRBD1 (5 bases). CDR1 SGHAT and CDR2 FQNNGV come from the germline V gene. The CDR3 length is 13 residues. Trimming removed 1 base at V and 6 bases at J, with 9 bases between. The CDR3 spells CASSLGQLDGYTF. CDR3 sequence (DNA): TGTGCCAGCAGCTTAGGACAGCTCGATGGCTACACCTTC. Full variable domain (rest looked up from reference TRBV11-2 and TRBJ1-2): EAGVAQSPRYKIIEKRQSVAFWCNPISGHATLYWYQQILGQGPKLLIQFQNNGVVDDSQLPKDRFSAERLKGVDSTLKIQPAKLEDSAVYLCASSLGQLDGYTFGSGTRLTVV.

The rearrangement links TRBV5-8 to TRBJ1-5, with 8 bases matching TRBD1. CDR3 length: 14 amino acids. V lost 4 bases, J lost 5 bases, and 5 bases stayed unmatched. The germline V gene encodes CDR1 SGHTS and CDR2 YDEGEE. CDR3 protein: CASSTGTGHQPQHF. CDR3 DNA sequence: TGTGCCAGCAGCACCGGGACAGGTCATCAGCCCCAGCATTTT.

This clone has a single count. For the CDR3, the DNA is TGCGCCAGCAGCTTGGGGCCTCAGGCACAGAGCTCCTACAATGAGCAGTTCTTC. It encodes CASSLGPQAQSSYNEQFF. The V call is TRBV5-1, the J call TRBJ2-1, with no clear D. Germline assignment: CDR1 SGHRS and CDR2 YFSETQ. CDR3 length: 18 residues. Between the trimmed V and J ends, which lost 0 bases and 0 bases, there was a span of 16 bases. The variable domain in full, with the rest retrieved from reference TRBV5-1 and TRBJ2-1, is KAGVTQTPRYLIKTRGQQVTLSCSPISGHRSVSWYQQTPGQGLQFLFEYFSETQRNKGNFPGRFSGRQFSNSRSEMNVSTLELGDSALYLCASSLGPQAQSSYNEQFFGPGTRLTVL.

The chain employs TRBV19 and TRBJ2-1, with TRBD2 identical over 12 bases. The junction had 5 bases not matched to a gene; V was cut back by 4 bases and J by 4 bases. From germline, CDR1 is LNHDA and CDR2 SQIVND (reference sequence). This CDR3 is built from 16 residues. The DNA for the CDR3 is TGTGCCAGTAGTACAAGACTAGCGGGGGTTTACAATGAGCAGTTCTTC. Translation gives CASSTRLAGVYNEQFF.

The chain uses TRBV3-1 (or the pseudogene TRBV3-2) and TRBJ2-4, with TRBD1 as a possible D gene (5 bases). Germline CDR1 LGHDT, CDR2 YNNKEL (reference sequence). Trimming removed 4 bases at V and 2 bases at J, with 18 bases between. This CDR3 contains 17 residues. DNA for the CDR3: TGTGCCAGCAGCCGGGGCTCGGTGGTGGACACCAAAAACATTCAGTACTTC. This codes for CASSRGSVVDTKNIQYF.

The chain couples TRBV6-5 to TRBJ1-1; maybe TRBD1 (5 bases). Germline CDR1 is MNHEY and CDR2 is SVGAGI. V shed 10 bases and J shed 0 bases, with 15 bases lying between them. The CDR3 sequence is 14 residues long. DNA for the CDR3: TGTGCCACTTGGGGACTGTTGATGAACACTGAAGCTTTCTTT. Protein sequence: CATWGLLMNTEAFF.

The chain employs TRBV5-5 and TRBJ2-3, with unresolved D. The CDR3 spans 15 residues. Germline CDR1 reads SGHKS; CDR2 reads YYEKEE (reference sequence). The germline V and J ends were trimmed by 0 bases and 5 bases, with 13 bases remaining between them. CDR3 in amino acids: CASSLVGSVGDTQYF. The CDR3 nucleotides read TGTGCCAGCAGCTTGGTGGGCTCGGTAGGAGATACGCAGTATTTT.

V and J are TRBV18 and TRBJ1-2; D is unresolved. The CDR3 has 12 amino acids. In germline, CDR1 is KGHSH, CDR2 LQKENI. Trimming pared 6 bases from V and 4 bases from J, leaving 9 bases between. This CDR3 reads CASSGRTYGYTF. CDR3 in DNA: TGTGCCAGCTCCGGGAGAACCTATGGCTACACCTTC. The whole variable domain, remainder taken from reference TRBV18 and TRBJ1-2, is NAGVMQNPRHLVRRRGQEARLRCSPMKGHSHVYWYRQLPEEGLKFMVYLQKENIIDESGMPKERFSAEFPKEGPSILRIQQVVRGDSAAYFCASSGRTYGYTFGSGTRLTVV.

The chain joins TRBV2 to TRBJ2-5; D gene ambiguous. The CDR3 is 14 amino acids. The ends were cut back, 8 bases at V and 6 bases at J, with 19 bases in the middle. The germline V gene has CDR1 SNHLY and CDR2 FYNNEI. CDR3 DNA sequence: TGTGCCAGCGATAACATACCTCCGAGGAAGACCCAGTACTTC. Its protein is CASDNIPPRKTQYF.

This clone was recorded a few times. The chain couples TRBV6-5 to TRBJ1-2; 7 positions match TRBD1. With 10 bases clipped from V and 2 bases from J, the junction kept 10 bases outside the gene matches. The CDR3 is made up of 14 amino acids. Germline V gene sequence: CDR1 MNHEY, CDR2 SVGAGI. CDR3 sequence: CATLTGHRNYGYTF. In DNA, the CDR3 is TGTGCCACCCTGACAGGGCATCGGAACTATGGCTACACCTTC.

The chain employs TRBV6-6 and TRBJ2-7; the D gene is possibly TRBD2 (7 bases). Looked up from germline, CDR1 is MNHNY and CDR2 is SVGAGI (reference sequence). V was cut by 5 bases and J by 2 bases, with 19 bases left in between. The CDR3 totals 16 residues. The CDR3 is CASSPLRGGSAYEQYF. CDR3 bases: TGTGCCAGCAGTCCCCTAAGGGGGGGGAGTGCCTACGAGCAGTACTTC.

This rearrangement joins TRBV2 to TRBJ2-3; TRBD2 matches 11 bases. The junction had 3 bases not matched to a gene; V was cut back by 8 bases and J by 5 bases. The CDR3 consists of 13 residues. Germline lookup yields CDR1 SNHLY and CDR2 FYNNEI. CDR3 DNA sequence: TGTGCCAGCTTAGCGGGAGGGGTAGATACGCAGTATTTT. It codes for CASLAGGVDTQYF.

The rearrangement joins TRBV28 to TRBJ2-1; 8 nucleotides match TRBD2. Germline loops: CDR1 MDHEN, CDR2 SYDVKM. The CDR3 covers 14 residues. V lost 5 bases to trimming and J lost 7 bases; unmatched junction nucleotides: 7. The CDR3 sequence is CASSTSGTSNEQFF. CDR3 nucleotide sequence: TGTGCCAGCAGTACCTCCGGGACTAGTAATGAGCAGTTCTTC.

The chain is built from TRBV11-1 and TRBJ1-6; D possibly corresponds to TRBD1 (6 bases). Germline assignment: CDR1 SGHAT and CDR2 FQDESV (reference sequence). V was cut by 5 bases and J by 7 bases, with 15 bases left in between. The CDR3 totals 15 residues. The DNA of the CDR3 is TGTGCCAGCAGCCCGCATAGGGGGACGAATTCACCCCTCCACTTT. It specifies CASSPHRGTNSPLHF.

This chain links TRBV11-2 with TRBJ2-7, with a weak D call TRBD2 (5 bases). The CDR3 is made up of 14 amino acids. V was shortened by 3 bases and J by 1 base, with 10 bases between the two germline ends. CDR1 and CDR2 (germline): SGHAT, FQNNGV. CDR3 protein: CASSFGADSYEQYF. CDR3 bases: TGTGCCAGCAGCTTCGGAGCGGATTCCTACGAGCAGTACTTC.

In this sample, this clone turned up once. The chain employs TRBV7-9 and TRBJ2-7; 7 bases line up with TRBD2. The CDR3 is 16 residues long. V lost 5 bases and J lost 3; bases outside the gene matches: 13. The germline CDR1 and CDR2 sequences are SEHNR and FQNEAQ (reference sequence). In DNA, the CDR3 is TGTGCCAGCAGCCCCAGAAGCGGGATAGTCTACTACGAGCAGTACTTC. Amino acid sequence: CASSPRSGIVYYEQYF.

The table lists this clone with a count of one. The V gene is TRBV9, the J gene TRBJ2-3, with D uncertain. The CDR3 contains 14 residues. V was trimmed by 4 bases and J by 1 base, leaving 10 bases between them. Germline V gives CDR1 SGDLS, CDR2 YYNGEE. The CDR3 sequence is CASSYHRGTDTQYF. CDR3 sequence (DNA): TGTGCCAGCAGCTATCACCGGGGCACAGATACGCAGTATTTT.

This clone has more than one count but fewer than ten. The CDR3 loop reads CASSLELDRVAPEAFF. The DNA for the CDR3 is TGTGCCAGCAGCTTAGAACTGGACAGGGTGGCCCCTGAAGCTTTCTTT. This chain links TRBV7-9 with TRBJ1-1; 8 positions agree with TRBD1. V shed 1 base and J 6 bases; nucleotides not matched to a gene: 10. Germline CDR1 reads SEHNR; CDR2 reads FQNEAQ (reference sequence). The CDR3 extends over 16 amino acids.

V gene TRBV5-4 combines with J gene TRBJ2-1; 7 bases are a match to TRBD1. Unmatched junction bases numbered 6, after V lost 0 bases and J lost 6 bases. From germline, CDR1 is SGHNT and CDR2 YYREEE (reference sequence). This CDR3 contains 15 residues. The CDR3 loop is CASSLATGTVNEQFF. The CDR3 DNA reads as TGTGCCAGCAGCTTGGCCACGGGGACAGTCAATGAGCAGTTCTTC.

CDR3 loop: CASSRARQGNEQYF. DNA of the CDR3: TGTGCCAGCAGCCGGGCCCGACAGGGAAACGAGCAGTACTTC. The chain carries TRBV11-2 and TRBJ2-7; TRBD1 agrees at 7 bases. Germline CDR1 reads SGHAT; CDR2 reads FQNNGV. J was trimmed by 5 bases and V by 5 bases; bases with no gene match: 9. The length of the CDR3 is 14 residues.

The genes are TRBV29-1 and TRBJ1-5; TRBD1 matches at 8 bases. With V trimmed by 4 bases and J by 1 base, 3 bases remained unmatched. CDR1 SQVTM and CDR2 ANQGSEA come from the germline V gene. This CDR3 region has 14 residues. The CDR3 loop is CSVGDRGSNQPQHF. In nucleotides, the CDR3 is TGCAGCGTTGGAGACAGGGGAAGCAATCAGCCCCAGCATTTT.

The sample holds one count of this clone. The CDR3 here is CASTRGQGRTDTQYF. CDR3 sequence (DNA): TGTGCCAGCACGCGGGGACAGGGGCGCACAGATACGCAGTATTTT. The rearrangement uses TRBV5-4 and TRBJ2-3; 10 bases agree with TRBD1. The CDR3 runs 15 residues. Germline V gene lookup returns CDR1 SGHNT and CDR2 YYREEE (reference sequence). V trimming: 6 bases; J trimming: 1 base; junction bases outside the gene matches: 5. Filled out from reference TRBV5-4 and TRBJ2-3, the complete variable domain reads ETGVTQSPTHLIKTRGQQVTLRCSSQSGHNTVSWYQQALGQGPQFIFQYYREEENGRGNFPPRFSGLQFPNYSSELNVNALELDDSALYLCASTRGQGRTDTQYFGPGTRLTVL.

This clone has just a few counts. The genes are TRBV6-1 and TRBJ1-2; D might be TRBD1 (5 bases). V dropped 2 bases and J dropped 4 bases, with 11 bases sitting between them. The germline gives CDR1 MNHNS, CDR2 SASEGT. This CDR3 contains 14 residues. CDR3 residues: CASSELETVYGYTF. The CDR3 nucleotides read TGTGCCAGCAGTGAACTAGAGACAGTCTATGGCTACACCTTC.

V gene TRBV12-3 or TRBV12-4 combines with J gene TRBJ2-2; no definite D call. Trimming shortened V by 8 bases and J by 5 bases, and 12 bases separated the two germline ends. The CDR3 length is 13 residues. This CDR3 reads CASELARTGELFF. The CDR3 DNA reads TGTGCCAGCGAGCTGGCGCGGACCGGGGAGCTGTTTTTT.

This rearrangement joins TRBV28 to TRBJ2-5; 16 bases align to TRBD2. Germline values: CDR1 MDHEN, CDR2 SYDVKM. The CDR3 runs to 14 residues. Trimming at V came to 4 bases and at J to 10 bases, leaving 3 bases not matched to a gene. This chain's CDR3 is CASSSGLAGGNQYF. As DNA, the CDR3 is TGTGCCAGCAGTTCGGGACTAGCGGGGGGGAACCAGTACTTC.

In its sample, this clone was seen a few times. The V gene is TRBV11-2, the J gene TRBJ1-4; possible D gene TRBD1, 5 bases. The V and J ends lost 5 bases and 7 bases respectively, with 14 bases between them. Germline CDR1 SGHAT, CDR2 FQNNGV. The CDR3 has 14 amino acids. The CDR3 here is CASSQRGLSEKLFF. The CDR3 nucleotides are TGTGCCAGCAGCCAGAGGGGACTGAGTGAAAAACTGTTTTTT.

The chain combines TRBV2 with TRBJ1-2; 12 bases are shared with TRBD1. This CDR3 comprises 14 residues. The J segment lost 7 bases and the V segment lost 5 bases, leaving 5 bases of the junction unmatched. Germline values: CDR1 SNHLY, CDR2 FYNNEI. CDR3 protein: CASSRDRGQGGYTF. CDR3 bases: TGTGCCAGCAGTAGGGACAGGGGGCAAGGTGGCTACACCTTC.

This chain uses TRBV4-1 with TRBJ2-7; 7 bases align to TRBD1. The V gene's germline CDR1 is MGHRA and CDR2 YSYEKL. The CDR3 contains 14 residues. The J segment lost 3 bases and the V segment lost 3 bases, leaving 5 bases of the junction unmatched. CDR3 DNA: TGCGCCAGCAGCCACAGGACAGGAAGCTACGAGCAGTACTTC. It yields the protein CASSHRTGSYEQYF.

The chain combines TRBV6-5 with TRBJ2-1; TRBD2 agrees at 14 bases. CDR1 and CDR2 from the germline V gene are MNHEY and SVGAGI. CDR3 size: 15 residues. V dropped 7 bases and J dropped 7; count of bases not matched to a gene: 6. The chain's CDR3 is CASNRLAGGINEQFF. CDR3 DNA: TGTGCCAGCAATCGACTAGCGGGAGGGATAAATGAGCAGTTCTTC.

This clone was detected only once. The chain's CDR3 is CASSHHRRGNNNEQFF. CDR3 nucleotides: TGTGCCAGCAGCCATCACAGGCGGGGAAATAACAATGAGCAGTTCTTC. The chain employs TRBV3-1 (or the pseudogene TRBV3-2) and TRBJ2-1; D perhaps matches TRBD2 (6 bases). CDR3 size: 16 residues. Trimming cost V 3 bases and J 5 bases, with 17 bases left between them. Germline lookup yields CDR1 LGHDT and CDR2 YNNKEL (reference sequence).

This clone was counted between two and nine times. The chain recombines TRBV7-9 with TRBJ2-5; a possible D gene is TRBD1 (6 bases). The CDR3 is 14 amino acids. CDR1 is SEHNR and CDR2 is FQNEAQ in the germline V gene (reference sequence). With 6 bases removed from V and 2 bases from J, the gap between germline ends came to 13 bases. This CDR3 reads CASRPQGAQETQYF. The CDR3 DNA sequence: TGTGCCAGCAGGCCACAGGGTGCACAAGAGACCCAGTACTTC. The full variable domain, rest sourced from reference TRBV7-9 and TRBJ2-5, is DTGVSQNPRHKITKRGQNVTFRCDPISEHNRLYWYRQTLGQGPEFLTYFQNEAQLEKSRLLSDRFSAERPKGSFSTLEIQRTEQGDSAMYLCASRPQGAQETQYFGPGTRLLVL.

V usage is TRBV6-5 and J usage is TRBJ2-7, with 7 bases lining up with TRBD2. J was trimmed by 3 bases and V by 6 bases; bases with no gene match: 8. CDR1 MNHEY and CDR2 SVGAGI come from the germline V gene. There are 14 residues in the CDR3. Here the CDR3 DNA reads TGTGCCAGCAGCCCAGCGGGGCGAGGCTACGAGCAGTACTTC. It codes for CASSPAGRGYEQYF.